Given below is one TCR beta chain in context. Its antigen is not known. The source of the sample is a study of T cell responses to AZD1222 COVID-19 vaccine. About the study: Whether given at about 4 or about 12 weeks, second doses were pooled.

Per germline, CDR1 SGHTA and CDR2 FQGNSA. The CDR3 consists of 13 residues. The V end was cut by 5 bases, the J end by 8 bases, with 13 bases between. Findings of the study overall: The study reported that nearly half of spike-specific TCRs target unmutated variant regions. Researchers took repertoire samples only after the peak T cell response had come. With two AZD1222 doses given, Spike-specific TCR breadth and depth both rose.

Using immunoSEQ multiplex PCR, the repertoire was profiled, and TCRdb retains in-frame clones only, with some absent. The sample consists of roughly 180,000 clones, about nine tenths of them appearing once. The source was peripheral blood, collected on day 0 of AZD1222 vaccination. This chain uses TRBV7-2 with TRBJ2-1; D is perhaps TRBD1 (6 bases). The sequence was collected from an adult in good health. The CDR3 DNA reads TGTGCCAGCAGCCAACTCCAGGGGTATGAGCAGTTCTTC. It is translated as CASSQLQGYEQFF.